A single sample gave rise to the 27 T cell receptor beta chains below, sequenced in a study of blood T cell repertoires in COVID-19. Profiled with immunoSEQ multiplex PCR; TCRdb holds only in-frame clones, not every one. Of about 150,000 clones in the sample, approximately 81% are singletons; the top ten hold roughly 8.3%. The sequenced material came from peripheral blood. Receptor source: a woman aged 55-69 years with COVID-19, enrolled during active disease.

The chain carries TRBV10-3 and TRBJ2-5; the match to TRBD2 covers 8 bases. Germline V gene lookup returns CDR1 ENHRY and CDR2 SYGVKD. V lost 2 bases to trimming and J lost 2 bases; unmatched junction nucleotides: 4. This CDR3 is 15 amino acids long. The CDR3 spells CAISEASGPQETQYF. The CDR3, as DNA: TGTGCCATCAGTGAGGCTAGCGGGCCTCAAGAGACCCAGTACTTC.

J is TRBJ1-2 and V is TRBV19; D unresolved. This CDR3 comprises 15 residues. CDR1 and CDR2 (germline): LNHDA, SQIVND (reference sequence). Trimming pared 7 bases from V and 8 bases from J, leaving 23 bases between. CDR3 nucleotides: TGTGCCAGTACCCCTGGGAGGAGATTTCTATTCGGCTACACCTTC. Its translation is CASTPGRRFLFGYTF. The entire variable domain, with the rest obtained from reference TRBV19 and TRBJ1-2, is as follows: DGGITQSPKYLFRKEGQNVTLSCEQNLNHDAMYWYRQDPGQGLRLIYYSQIVNDFQKGDIAEGYSVSREKKESFPLTVTSAQKNPTAFYLCASTPGRRFLFGYTFGSGTRLTVV.

The chain joins TRBV19 to TRBJ1-6; D remains unclear. Trimming removed 5 bases at V and 2 bases at J, with 10 bases between. The CDR3 spans 15 residues. Germline values: CDR1 LNHDA, CDR2 SQIVND (reference sequence). CDR3 loop: CASSVPGTYNSPLHF. In DNA form, the CDR3 reads TGTGCCAGTAGTGTTCCCGGGACCTATAATTCACCCCTCCACTTT.

V and J are TRBV6-7 and TRBJ1-5, with TRBD1 as a possible D gene (6 bases). TRBV6-7 falls under the ORF class, with uncertain function. The CDR3 is 13 residues long. The V gene lost 6 bases and the J gene lost 6 bases, with 12 bases spanning the gap. CDR3: CASRHRAIQPQHF. In DNA form, the CDR3 reads TGTGCCAGCAGGCACAGGGCTATTCAGCCCCAGCATTTT.

The count of this clone is one. The chain is built from TRBV10-1 and TRBJ2-7; possible D gene TRBD2, 5 bases. CDR3 length equals 15 residues. The germline CDR1 and CDR2 sequences are WNHNN and SYGVQD (reference sequence). Trimming removed 3 bases from V and 5 bases from J, with 17 bases in between. CDR3 nucleotide sequence: TGCGCCAGCAGTGATGGAGGCTCCGTCGGGGACGAGCAGTACTTC. Amino acids: CASSDGGSVGDEQYF.

The chain has TRBV9 and TRBJ2-2; 10 positions match TRBD1. This CDR3 has 15 residues. CDR1 is SGDLS and CDR2 is YYNGEE in the germline V gene. Losses at the gene ends were 3 bases for V and 8 bases for J; bases not matched to a gene: 7. The CDR3 sequence: CASSARQGAEGELFF. CDR3 sequence (DNA): TGTGCCAGCAGCGCCAGACAGGGGGCTGAGGGGGAGCTGTTTTTT. Filled out from reference TRBV9 and TRBJ2-2, the complete variable domain reads DSGVTQTPKHLITATGQRVTLRCSPRSGDLSVYWYQQSLDQGLQFLIQYYNGEERAKGNILERFSAQQFPDLHSELNLSSLELGDSALYFCASSARQGAEGELFFGEGSRLTVL.

The CDR3 coding sequence is TGTGCCAGCAGCTTGAGTAGCTCCTATAATTCACCCCTCCACTTT. Amino acids: CASSLSSSYNSPLHF. The J gene is TRBJ1-6, the V gene TRBV5-5; D remains ambiguous. V was pared by 1 base and J by 0 bases, with 5 bases between. This CDR3 has 15 amino acids. CDR1 and CDR2 from the germline V gene are SGHKS and YYEKEE (reference sequence).

About this clone: The germline gene is not matched at one end of the junction; a read error may be the cause. This chain links TRBV7-7 with TRBJ1-4; D is undetermined. The CDR3 extends over 14 amino acids. From germline, CDR1 is SSHAT and CDR2 FNYEAQ (reference sequence). This CDR3 is CASSLGVGEEKLFF. CDR3 bases: TGTGCTAGCAGCTTAGGTGTGGGCGAAGAAAAACTGTTTTTT.

The V call is TRBV10-3, the J call TRBJ1-5; D is undetermined. Germline V lookup: CDR1 ENHRY, CDR2 SYGVKD. There are 13 residues in the CDR3. V gave up 3 bases and J gave up 4 bases, with 7 bases separating them. In DNA form, the CDR3 reads TGTGCCATCAGTGATGGGGAGAATCAGCCCCAGCATTTT. It codes for CAISDGENQPQHF.

This sequence joins TRBV19 and TRBJ1-2; D perhaps matches TRBD1 (6 bases). Trimming shortened V by 3 bases and J by 6 bases, and 11 bases separated the two germline ends. The CDR3 is 13 amino acids. Germline V CDR1 and CDR2: LNHDA, SQIVND (reference sequence). This CDR3 is CASSMGAWNGYTF. The CDR3 DNA is TGTGCCAGTAGTATGGGGGCTTGGAATGGCTACACCTTC.

V is TRBV5-1 and J is TRBJ2-6; 10 positions agree with TRBD1. The V gene end was trimmed by 5 bases and the J gene end by 0 bases; junction bases not matched to a gene: 8. Germline CDR1 SGHRS, CDR2 YFSETQ. The CDR3 is 18 amino acids. CDR3 nucleotide sequence: TGCGCCAGCAGTTTCGGGACAGGGGAAGCCTCTGGGGCCAACGTCCTGACTTTC. As protein: CASSFGTGEASGANVLTF.

V is TRBV30 and J is TRBJ1-5; 9 bases align to TRBD1. V lost 5 bases and J lost 0; bases outside the gene matches: 5. The germline V gene has CDR1 GTSNPN and CDR2 SVGIG (reference sequence). This CDR3 spans 15 amino acids. Here the CDR3 DNA reads TGTGCCTGGTCGGGACAGGGAAATAGCAATCAGCCCCAGCATTTT. Translating gives CAWSGQGNSNQPQHF.

The chain combines TRBV5-1 with TRBJ2-2; D is uncertain. The CDR3 is 14 amino acids. Trimming stripped 1 base from V and 4 bases from J, with 8 bases between. Germline V CDR1 and CDR2: SGHRS, YFSETQ. Written as DNA, the CDR3 is TGCGCCAGCAGCTTGACAGTCGGCACCGGGGAGCTGTTTTTT. Translation: CASSLTVGTGELFF.

The rearrangement uses TRBV2 and TRBJ1-6; TRBD1 agrees at 7 bases. Germline CDR1 is SNHLY and CDR2 is FYNNEI. The CDR3 has 15 amino acids. The J segment lost 1 base and the V segment lost 7 bases, leaving 4 bases of the junction unmatched. The CDR3 loop is CASTSGGSYNSPLHF. In DNA form, the CDR3 reads TGTGCCAGCACCTCAGGGGGGTCCTATAATTCACCCCTCCACTTT. Full variable domain (missing parts from reference TRBV2 and TRBJ1-6): EPEVTQTPSHQVTQMGQEVILRCVPISNHLYFYWYRQILGQKVEFLVSFYNNEISEKSEIFDDQFSVERPDGSNFTLKIRSTKLEDSAMYFCASTSGGSYNSPLHFGNGTRLTVT.

The chain employs TRBV30 and TRBJ1-4; unclear D gene. The CDR3 is 13 residues long. The germline V gene has CDR1 GTSNPN and CDR2 SVGIG (reference sequence). The ends were cut back, 1 base at V and 8 bases at J, with 11 bases in the middle. CDR3 loop: CAWSDGIGEKLFF. CDR3 in DNA: TGTGCCTGGAGTGACGGGATAGGGGAAAAACTGTTTTTT.

CDR3 DNA sequence: TGTGCCAGCAGCCGACTGTCAGATACGCAGTATTTT. Its translation: CASSRLSDTQYF. The chain combines TRBV7-9 with TRBJ2-3; no clear D. This CDR3 is built from 12 residues. Between the trimmed V and J ends, which lost 5 bases and 4 bases, there was a span of 7 bases. Looked up from germline, CDR1 is SEHNR and CDR2 is FQNEAQ (reference sequence). The whole variable domain, remainder taken from reference TRBV7-9 and TRBJ2-3, is DTGVSQNPRHKITKRGQNVTFRCDPISEHNRLYWYRQTLGQGPEFLTYFQNEAQLEKSRLLSDRFSAERPKGSFSTLEIQRTEQGDSAMYLCASSRLSDTQYFGPGTRLTVL.

The chain combines TRBV19 with TRBJ2-7; 8 nucleotides align to TRBD1. J gave up 5 bases and V 4 bases, and 10 bases lay outside the gene matches. This CDR3 is 15 amino acids long. CDR1 LNHDA and CDR2 SQIVND come from the germline V gene (reference sequence). In nucleotides, the CDR3 is TGTGCCAGTAGTAATCCGCCAGGGGGCTTGAACGAGCAGTACTTC. Translated, it gives CASSNPPGGLNEQYF.

This clone occurred once. V is TRBV6-5 and J is TRBJ2-2; a weak D match, TRBD1 (6 bases). The germline V gene encodes CDR1 MNHEY and CDR2 SVGAGI. This CDR3 spans 14 amino acids. V dropped 7 bases and J dropped 2 bases, with 11 bases sitting between them. The chain's CDR3 is CASKGTRNTGELFF. CDR3 coding DNA: TGTGCCAGCAAAGGGACACGAAACACCGGGGAGCTGTTTTTT.

The V call is TRBV5-8, the J call TRBJ1-4; TRBD1 matches 7 bases. The CDR3 has 16 amino acids. CDR1 and CDR2 from the germline V gene are SGHTS and YDEGEE. After removal of 0 bases from V and 5 bases from J, the junction contained 7 bases not matched to a gene. CDR3 amino acids: CASSLGRQGINEKLFF. CDR3 coding DNA: TGTGCCAGCAGCTTGGGCCGACAGGGAATAAATGAAAAACTGTTTTTT. The full variable domain, its missing parts supplied by reference TRBV5-8 and TRBJ1-4, is EAGVTQSPTHLIKTRGQQATLRCSPISGHTSVYWYQQALGLGLQFLLWYDEGEERNRGNFPPRFSGRQFPNYSSELNVNALELEDSALYLCASSLGRQGINEKLFFGSGTQLSVL.

This clone has a handful of counts. The genes are TRBV12-3 or TRBV12-4 and TRBJ1-2; D is ambiguous. The CDR3 totals 13 residues. V was pared by 2 bases and J by 2 bases, with 6 bases between. The CDR3 sequence: CASSLIRNYGYTF. The CDR3 DNA reads TGTGCCAGCAGTTTAATCCGGAACTATGGCTACACCTTC.

CDR3 nucleotide sequence: TGTGCCACCAGCAAACTAGCGGCAACAGATACGCAGTATTTT. As protein: CATSKLAATDTQYF. This sequence joins TRBV15 and TRBJ2-3; the match to TRBD2 covers 8 bases. The CDR3 has 14 amino acids. Germline lookup yields CDR1 LNHNV and CDR2 YYDKDF (reference sequence). The trim removed 4 bases at V and 3 bases at J, leaving 3 bases unmatched. Variable domain in full (rest from reference TRBV15 and TRBJ2-3): DAMVIQNPRYQVTQFGKPVTLSCSQTLNHNVMYWYQQKSSQAPKLLFHYYDKDFNNEADTPDNFQSRRPNTSFCFLDIRSPGLGDTAMYLCATSKLAATDTQYFGPGTRLTVL.

This rearrangement joins TRBV25-1 to TRBJ2-5; the D gene is possibly TRBD2 (5 bases). Looked up from germline, CDR1 is MGHDK and CDR2 is SYGVNS. Trimming left V 0 bases short and J 1 base short, with 9 bases between. The CDR3 sequence is 15 residues long. The CDR3 loop reads CASSEYRGPQETQYF. The CDR3 DNA sequence: TGTGCCAGCAGTGAATATCGGGGTCCCCAAGAGACCCAGTACTTC.

This chain connects TRBV19 to TRBJ2-1; D perhaps matches TRBD1 (6 bases). Trimming pared 7 bases from V and 4 bases from J, leaving 17 bases between. Germline lookup yields CDR1 LNHDA and CDR2 SQIVND (reference sequence). The CDR3 sequence is 15 residues long. The CDR3 here is CASTKGTGWYNEQFF. CDR3 nucleotide sequence: TGTGCCAGTACCAAGGGTACAGGGTGGTACAATGAGCAGTTCTTC.

The chain links TRBV24-1 to TRBJ2-2, with 7 positions matching TRBD1. Germline assignment: CDR1 KGHDR and CDR2 SFDVKD. The length of the CDR3 is 14 residues. J was trimmed by 7 bases and V by 8 bases; bases with no gene match: 9. Here the CDR3 reads CATTGTVNGGELFF. CDR3 bases: TGTGCCACCACGGGGACAGTTAATGGCGGGGAGCTGTTTTTT.

The chain employs TRBV5-1 and TRBJ2-3; 9 bases map to TRBD2. This CDR3 is 18 amino acids long. Germline assignment: CDR1 SGHRS and CDR2 YFSETQ. With 4 bases clipped from V and 6 bases from J, the junction kept 18 bases outside the gene matches. CDR3 protein: CASSHPEGVAGVTDTQYF. CDR3 DNA: TGCGCCAGCAGCCATCCGGAGGGGGTAGCGGGAGTCACCGATACGCAGTATTTT.

The V and J genes are TRBV19 and TRBJ1-6; 10 positions match TRBD1. Germline CDR1 is LNHDA and CDR2 is SQIVND (reference sequence). Unmatched junction bases numbered 8, after V lost 10 bases and J lost 8 bases. This CDR3 comprises 14 residues. This chain's CDR3 is CATTRDRGDSPLHF. The CDR3 region has the DNA TGTGCCACCACCCGGGACAGGGGAGATTCACCCCTCCACTTT.

The chain carries TRBV7-7 and TRBJ1-2; 7 nucleotides align to TRBD1. CDR1 SSHAT and CDR2 FNYEAQ come from the germline V gene (reference sequence). The V segment lost 5 bases and the J segment 4 bases; nucleotides outside the gene matches: 10. The CDR3 covers 15 residues. In DNA, the CDR3 is TGTGCCAGCAGCCTCTGCCGGGACAGCGCCTATGGCTACACCTTC. Its protein is CASSLCRDSAYGYTF.